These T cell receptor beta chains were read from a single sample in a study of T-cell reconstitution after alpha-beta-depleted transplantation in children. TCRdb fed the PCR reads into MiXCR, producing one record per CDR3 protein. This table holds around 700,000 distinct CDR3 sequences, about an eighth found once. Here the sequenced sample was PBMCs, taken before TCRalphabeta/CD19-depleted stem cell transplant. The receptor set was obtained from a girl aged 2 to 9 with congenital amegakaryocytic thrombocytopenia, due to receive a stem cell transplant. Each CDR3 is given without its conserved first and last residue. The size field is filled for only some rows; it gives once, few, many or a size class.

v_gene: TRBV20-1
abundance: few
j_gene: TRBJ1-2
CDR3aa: SARDRAYGDT

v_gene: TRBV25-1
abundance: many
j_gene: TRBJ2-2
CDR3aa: ASRGHPNTGELF

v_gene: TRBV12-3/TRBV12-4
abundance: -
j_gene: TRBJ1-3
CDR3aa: ASTLDVFDSSGNTIY

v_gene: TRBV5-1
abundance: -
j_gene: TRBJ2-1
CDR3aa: ASNQRASPSSYNEQF

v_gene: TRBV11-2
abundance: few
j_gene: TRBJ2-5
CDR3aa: ASSLLRLAEETQY

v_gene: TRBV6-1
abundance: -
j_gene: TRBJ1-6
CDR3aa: ASSEAGGSYSVVGSPLH

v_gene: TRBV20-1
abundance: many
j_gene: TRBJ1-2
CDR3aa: SATDRGYGYT

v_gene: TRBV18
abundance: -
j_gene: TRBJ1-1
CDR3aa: ASTLRASNTEAF

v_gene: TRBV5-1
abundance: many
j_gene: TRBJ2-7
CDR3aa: ASSGGSGSYEQY

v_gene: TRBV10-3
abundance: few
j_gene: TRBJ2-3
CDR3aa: AIRSFTDTQY

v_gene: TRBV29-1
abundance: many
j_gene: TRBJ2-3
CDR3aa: SVGLRDISTDTQY

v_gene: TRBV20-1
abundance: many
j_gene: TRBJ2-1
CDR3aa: TVHRGKDEQF

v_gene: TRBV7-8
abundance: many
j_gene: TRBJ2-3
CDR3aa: ASSLVSGMTDTQY

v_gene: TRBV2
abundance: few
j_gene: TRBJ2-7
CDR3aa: ASSDRASSYEQY

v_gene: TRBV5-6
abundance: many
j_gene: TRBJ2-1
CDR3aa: ASSQGGPSSYNEQF

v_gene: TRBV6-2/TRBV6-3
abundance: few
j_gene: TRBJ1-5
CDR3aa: ASSYGQMGQPQH

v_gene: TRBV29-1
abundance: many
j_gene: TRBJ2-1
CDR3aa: SVRFRGSAYNEQF

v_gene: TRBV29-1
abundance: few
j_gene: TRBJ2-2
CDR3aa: SVGAGLGSGELF

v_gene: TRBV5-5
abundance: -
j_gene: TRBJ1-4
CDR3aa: ASSSQTGVFSEKLF

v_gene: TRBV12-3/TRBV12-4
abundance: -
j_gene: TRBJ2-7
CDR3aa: ASSLVAWGAGDEQY

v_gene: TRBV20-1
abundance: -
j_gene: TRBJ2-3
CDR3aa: SARDHLLGQGSANTQY

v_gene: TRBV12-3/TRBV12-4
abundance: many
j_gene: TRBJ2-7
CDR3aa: ASSPMMGEDSYEQY

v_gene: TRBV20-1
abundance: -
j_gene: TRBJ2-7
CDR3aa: SASPSSGRSYEQY

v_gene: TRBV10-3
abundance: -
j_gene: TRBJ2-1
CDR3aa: AISEYPALADGQF

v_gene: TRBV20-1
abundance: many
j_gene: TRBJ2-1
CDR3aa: SARSPGTGITYNEQF

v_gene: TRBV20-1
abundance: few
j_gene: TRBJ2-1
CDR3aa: SADMRLATYNEQF

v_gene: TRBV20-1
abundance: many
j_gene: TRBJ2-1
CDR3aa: SAQTGTSRYNEQF

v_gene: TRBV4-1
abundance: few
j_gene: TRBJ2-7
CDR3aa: ASSTELPYEQY

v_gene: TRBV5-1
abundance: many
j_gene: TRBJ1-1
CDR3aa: ASRGDWGNTEAF

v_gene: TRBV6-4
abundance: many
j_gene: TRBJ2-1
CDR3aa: ASKIPGLAGIYNEQF

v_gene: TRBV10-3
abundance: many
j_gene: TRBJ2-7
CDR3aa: AITQTSGMYEQY

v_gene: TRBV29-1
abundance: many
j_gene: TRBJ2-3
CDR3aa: SVAVAGGPSDTQY

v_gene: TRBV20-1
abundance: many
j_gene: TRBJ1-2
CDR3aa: SASSGTAYGYT

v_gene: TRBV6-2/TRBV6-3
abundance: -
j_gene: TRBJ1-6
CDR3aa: ASTTGTRHNSPLH

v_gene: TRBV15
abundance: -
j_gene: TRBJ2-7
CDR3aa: ATSRDSHHLVRVWEQY

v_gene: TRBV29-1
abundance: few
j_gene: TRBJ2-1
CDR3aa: SVTGLDNYNEQF

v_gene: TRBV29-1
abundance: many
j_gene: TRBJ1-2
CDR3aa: SVEIPGGGYT

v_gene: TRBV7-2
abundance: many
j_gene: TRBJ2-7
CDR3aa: ASSVRDGSREQY

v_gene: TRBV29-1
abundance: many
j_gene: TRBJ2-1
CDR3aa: SVERSRYGNEQF

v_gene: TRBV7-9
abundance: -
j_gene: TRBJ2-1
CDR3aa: ASSGGGIYNEQF

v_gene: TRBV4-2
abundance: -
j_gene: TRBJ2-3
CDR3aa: ASSQDQGRDTDTQY

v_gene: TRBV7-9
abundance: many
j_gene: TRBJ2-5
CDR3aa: ASSWAETQY